This TCR beta chain emerged from a study of blood T cells in healthy people across ages (dated by TCRdb to about 2015). For the wider study: Template switching captured roughly one uniquely barcoded TCR beta cDNA molecule per two T cells in model experiments. Age-related changes in TCR beta repertoire diversity were measured in the study by deep sequencing normalized with unique cDNA molecular identifiers. Four age groups were formed from the donors: young (average roughly 15 years), middle-aged (just under 40), aged (roughly 59) and long-lived (approximately 78). Using the same blood draw, the study looked at two additional independent replicas of 1 million unique cDNA reads for two donors, one aged 18 to 29 and the other aged 80 or older. The study at large found these results: Because profiling used bulk unsorted PBMCs, naive and antigen-experienced compartments could not be compared conclusively. As age increased, observed TCR beta diversity per million T cells dropped in a roughly linear way, and a significant reduction was already evident by age 40. Total diversity estimates from one million sequenced T cells were considered lower bounds and underestimates. Compared with the aged group, the long-lived group had more naive CD4+ T cells, fewer expanded clones and increased TCR diversity, suggesting age selection. There was a strong correlation between observed TCR beta diversity and the percentage of naive T cells measured by flow cytometry. Donor CMV infection status was unknown, potentially confounding age-related changes in expanded clonotypes.

Systemically healthy Caucasian individuals from Russia, 39 in total and aged roughly 6 to 100 years, were included as donors. Around 10 milliliters of peripheral blood were collected from each donor into EDTA-treated Vacutainer tubes. Ficoll-Paque density-gradient centrifugation was used to isolate PBMCs, with at least 7 million per sample. Trizol reagent was used to extract total RNA from the PBMCs, yielding at least 6 micrograms per sample. For every donor, flow cytometry on a PBMC aliquot measured the percentage of naive CD45RAhigh/CD27high T cells. Library method: 5' RACE. Data came from an Illumina HiSeq 2500. A second PCR of roughly 7 to 11 cycles was performed with a sample-barcoded 5' primer and a J-beta primer mix. A template-switch 5' adaptor carrying 12 random nucleotides introduced a unique molecular identifier onto each TCR beta cDNA molecule. Each sample yielded at least 2.5 million CDR3-containing paired-end reads. All of the RNA was converted into first-strand cDNA using the Mint cDNA synthesis kit, with a TRBC-specific oligonucleotide serving as the primer. All cDNA was treated with uracil-DNA glycosylase and then went through a first 18-cycle PCR with the universal primers M1SS and BC2_uni_R. Per the original workflow: Normalization of each sample was performed by random selection of 1 million high-quality reads, each carrying a distinct molecular identifier. Reads sharing molecular identifiers were discarded rather than binned into consensus sequences. MiTCR, run with a Q25 quality threshold and the strictest error-elimination algorithm, handled CDR3 identification, clonotype clustering and error correction. A nonparametric unseen species model using Euler transformation provided a lower-bound estimate of total TCR beta diversity. The public reads were quality trimmed at Q25 with fastp and then assembled into clones with MiXCR by TCRdb, keeping productive beta chains. Rows are combined by CDR3 protein, so each entry shows the most common genes and DNA. TCRdb's processing, not the study's, gives the V and J calls here. The sample records hundreds of thousands of distinct CDR3 sequences, around 25% of which are singletons. The top ten constitute more than 7.5% of the sample.

This clonotype occurred a few times. The specificity of this receptor is unknown. No base-level quality is on record; no much larger clone is a single base apart. The same specimen was also included in a second study, on T cells of mothers and their children. The second study, in turn, reports: Nine systemically healthy Caucasian individuals, comprising three mothers and their six children, were included as donors. cDNA synthesis used all of the extracted RNA, with 1.5 ug of RNA in each 15 ul reaction. In the second PCR, the M1S primer added sample barcodes and 2-4 random nucleotides. More than 8 million TCR beta CDR3 reads were obtained from each mother, and 2.5 million to 3 million reads were obtained from each child. TCR recombination output is similarly shaped by thymic selection in related and unrelated pairs, with a minor effect exerted by inherited differences. Related mother-child pairs always showed normalized repertoire overlap that was slightly higher than in unrelated mother-child pairs, though the difference was never significant. With a sensitivity of about 100 clones per million clonotypes, no persistent microchimeric T cell clones were detected. To look for features that set related mother-child pairs apart from unrelated individuals, the researchers ran deep NGS to compare the TCR beta repertoires of mothers and children. Mothers averaged approximately 41 +/- 4 years of age and children averaged about 10 +/- 4 years. After adapter ligation with NEBNext reagents, the libraries were sequenced on Illumina HiSeq 2000 with 100+100 nt paired-end reads. To avoid cross-contamination, the mother libraries and the child libraries were prepared a month apart and sequenced in separate runs. For each donor, between about 500,000 and 2,200,000 distinct TCR beta clonotypes were identified. Naive TCR beta clonotypes were estimated from low-frequency clonotypes matched to each donor's FACS-determined naive share, without sorting.

The TCR comes from a boy aged 5-17 years in good health. Sequencing was carried out using blood.

CDR3 protein: CASSILGSGQGFVQPQHF. The DNA is as follows: TGTGCCAGTAGTATTTTAGGGTCGGGACAGGGTTTCGTGCAGCCCCAGCATTTT. The chain is assembled from TRBV19 and TRBJ1-5; 9 bases in the middle match TRBD1. CDR1 is given as LNHDA and CDR2 as SQIVND, both from the germline V gene (reference sequence). Relative to germline, V is missing 3 bases and J is missing 7 bases, with 16 bases of the junction outside any gene match. The CDR3 spans 18 residues, from the cysteine through the phenylalanine. Of the read, only the CDR3 DNA is kept; its 54 bases are in frame from base 1.